One and the same sample provided the 5 T cell receptor beta chains below, sequenced in a study of CD8 T cells in ankylosing spondylitis (TCRdb year 2017). Receptors were amplified or captured by 5' RACE. Sequencing used an Illumina HiSeq 2500. TCRdb itself trimmed the public reads at Q25 with fastp, ran MiXCR and retained productive beta chains. Each CDR3 protein appears once, grouped with its most common genes and DNA. This sample gives 240,000 or so distinct CDR3 sequences in total; around 7.8% of them show up just once. The ten largest clones add up to about 6.5% of the sample. The specimen was blood, either unsorted or a sorted T cell fraction (not recorded which). The receptors derive from a male donor with ankylosing spondylitis or in good health (not recorded which).

The V and J genes are TRBV3-1 and TRBJ2-6, with 8 bases matching TRBD1. The junction had 15 bases not matched to a gene; V was cut back by 6 bases and J by 2 bases. CDR3 length equals 19 residues. The V gene's germline CDR1 is LGHDT and CDR2 YNNKEL (reference sequence). CDR3 protein: CASSRRRTGFLAGANVLTF. CDR3 bases: TGTGCCAGCAGTCGACGCAGGACAGGGTTCTTGGCTGGGGCCAACGTCCTGACTTTC.

CDR3 sequence reads: CARSVRLAGDRAHYNEQFF. CDR3 bases: TGTGCCAGAAGCGTACGACTAGCGGGAGATAGGGCCCACTACAATGAGCAGTTCTTC. This rearrangement joins TRBV5-3 to TRBJ2-1; TRBD2 agrees at 12 bases. TRBV5-3 is an ORF for which the function is uncertain. This CDR3 region has 19 residues. V was pared by 4 bases and J by 3 bases, with 14 bases of the junction left unmatched.

This clonotype was observed many times. The rearrangement joins TRBV12-3 or TRBV12-4 to TRBJ1-1; maybe TRBD1 (6 bases). Deletions cut 5 bases from V and 3 bases from J, with 13 bases between. There are 14 residues in the CDR3. CDR3 DNA sequence: TGTGCCAGCAGTATAGGGGGTCCGTACACTGAAGCTTTCTTT. This encodes CASSIGGPYTEAFF.

This clonotype was counted many times. The chain couples TRBV7-2 to TRBJ1-2; TRBD1 agrees at 8 bases. This CDR3 has 14 residues. With 3 bases clipped from V and 4 bases from J, the junction kept 4 bases outside the gene matches. CDR1 and CDR2 from the germline V gene are SGHTA and FQGNSA. The CDR3, as DNA: TGTGCCAGCAGCTTTCCAGGGGGCGGCTATGGCTACACCTTC. Amino acid sequence: CASSFPGGGYGYTF.

At least ten counts were recorded for this clonotype. The rearrangement joins TRBV18 to TRBJ1-2; D is unresolved. CDR3 length: 14 amino acids. Germline V CDR1 and CDR2: KGHSH, LQKENI. V lost 4 bases, J lost 0 bases, and 9 bases lay in between. The chain's CDR3 is CASSQGYPNYGYTF. DNA for the CDR3: TGTGCCAGCTCACAAGGGTACCCTAACTATGGCTACACCTTC.